This T cell receptor beta chain was sequenced in a study of T cells in Graves' hyperthyroidism and ophthalmopathy. Study-wide results and caveats: Expanded thyroid clonotypes (above 0.001) were mostly also found in blood.

RNA transcripts gave rise to amplified TCR beta CDR3 regions. The HTBI primer set drove a first-round RT-PCR of the TCR CDR3. MiXCR, applied by TCRdb to the multiplex PCR reads, yields one record per CDR3 protein. The sample yields roughly 840,000 distinct CDR3 sequences, 38% seen once. Orbital computed tomography and thyroid ultrasound, together with serum TRAb and thyroxine and clinical symptoms, were used for diagnoses. PBMCs were collected from an approximately 10 ml volume of fresh peripheral blood. A remark on this clonotype: Its specificity is not known. This could be a read error, since a much larger clone is one nucleotide away.

This CDR3 region has 15 residues. V was cut by 4 bases and J by 2 bases, with 9 bases left in between. Germline values: CDR1 SGHVS, CDR2 FQNEAQ. The chain employs TRBV7-8 and TRBJ2-6, with D unresolved. Input material: blood. This clonotype was sampled from a young man with Graves' hyperthyroidism. CDR3 in DNA: TGTGCCAGCAGCTCCACCTGGGCTGGGGCCAACGTCCTGACTTTC. This sequence encodes CASSSTWAGANVLTF.